Shown below are 4 T cell receptor beta chains from a single sample sequenced in a study of cytomegalovirus exposure and HLA in healthy donors. Sequenced by immunoSEQ multiplex PCR; TCRdb stores in-frame clones only, minus some. The table includes about 160,000 clones, nearly 90% detected once. Material: PBMCs. Source of these receptors: a woman between 18 and 29 years old in good health and CMV-seropositive.

The chain recombines TRBV7-8 with TRBJ1-4; maybe TRBD1 (6 bases). The V end lost 5 bases, the J end lost 8 bases, and 15 bases lay between the germline ends. The CDR3 length is 14 residues. Germline CDR1 SGHVS, CDR2 FQNEAQ. The CDR3 sequence: CASSLNRAREKLFF. The CDR3 DNA reads as TGTGCCAGCAGCCTAAACAGGGCGCGCGAAAAACTGTTTTTT.

The chain employs TRBV10-1 and TRBJ2-1; perhaps TRBD2 as D (5 bases). The CDR3 loop spans 16 amino acids. Germline CDR1 WNHNN, CDR2 SYGVQD (reference sequence). V shed 3 bases and J shed 0 bases, with 12 bases lying between them. The CDR3 sequence: CASSDQRSSSYNEQFF. The CDR3 DNA is TGCGCCAGCAGTGATCAGCGGTCAAGCTCCTACAATGAGCAGTTCTTC.

This rearrangement joins TRBV7-2 to TRBJ2-3, with a possible D match to TRBD2 (5 bases). The germline CDR1 and CDR2 sequences are SGHTA and FQGNSA. The CDR3 has 13 residues. V was pared by 8 bases and J by 1 base, with 10 bases between. CDR3 nucleotide sequence: TGTGCCAGCGCGGGCCCGGGCACAGATACGCAGTATTTT. This gives the protein CASAGPGTDTQYF.

In DNA, the CDR3 is TGTGCCAGCACAATGGGGGGATACACCGGGGAGCTGTTTTTT. This gives the protein CASTMGGYTGELFF. V is TRBV7-6 and J is TRBJ2-2; weak D call: TRBD2 (6 bases). Trimming cost V 7 bases and J 3 bases, with 12 bases left between them. This CDR3 region has 14 residues. Germline CDR1 reads SGHVS; CDR2 reads FNYEAQ.